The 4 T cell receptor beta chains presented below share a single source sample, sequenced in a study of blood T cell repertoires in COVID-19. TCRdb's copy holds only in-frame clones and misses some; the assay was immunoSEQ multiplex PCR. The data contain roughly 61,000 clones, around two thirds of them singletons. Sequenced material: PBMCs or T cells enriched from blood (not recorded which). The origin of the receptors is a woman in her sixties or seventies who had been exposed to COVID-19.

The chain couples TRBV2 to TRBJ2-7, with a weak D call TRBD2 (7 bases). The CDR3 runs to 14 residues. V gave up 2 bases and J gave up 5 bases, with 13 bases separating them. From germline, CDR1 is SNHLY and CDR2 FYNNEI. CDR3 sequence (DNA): TGTGCCAGCAGTGAACGGGGGGCCCCCAACGAGCAGTACTTC. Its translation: CASSERGAPNEQYF.

CDR3 sequence (DNA): TGTGCCAGCAGTCCCCGGACAGGGGGCTCGGTTGGCTACACCTTC. It is translated as CASSPRTGGSVGYTF. The rearrangement uses TRBV27 and TRBJ1-2; TRBD1 matches at 11 bases. Per the germline V gene, CDR1 is MNHEY and CDR2 is SMNVEV (reference sequence). The CDR3 extends over 15 amino acids. Losses at the gene ends were 5 bases for V and 7 bases for J; bases not matched to a gene: 9.

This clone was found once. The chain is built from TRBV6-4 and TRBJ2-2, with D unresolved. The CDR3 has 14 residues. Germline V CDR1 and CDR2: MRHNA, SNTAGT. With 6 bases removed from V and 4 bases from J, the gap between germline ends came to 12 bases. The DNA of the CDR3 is TGTGCCAGCAGCGACGGAGTTACCACCGGGGAGCTGTTTTTT. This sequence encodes CASSDGVTTGELFF.

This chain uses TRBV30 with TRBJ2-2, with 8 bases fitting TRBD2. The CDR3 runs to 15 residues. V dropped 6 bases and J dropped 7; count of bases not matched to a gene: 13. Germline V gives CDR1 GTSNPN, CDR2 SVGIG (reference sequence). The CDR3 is CACRGISGIGGELFF. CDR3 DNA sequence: TGTGCCTGCCGGGGGATTAGCGGGATCGGCGGGGAGCTGTTTTTT.